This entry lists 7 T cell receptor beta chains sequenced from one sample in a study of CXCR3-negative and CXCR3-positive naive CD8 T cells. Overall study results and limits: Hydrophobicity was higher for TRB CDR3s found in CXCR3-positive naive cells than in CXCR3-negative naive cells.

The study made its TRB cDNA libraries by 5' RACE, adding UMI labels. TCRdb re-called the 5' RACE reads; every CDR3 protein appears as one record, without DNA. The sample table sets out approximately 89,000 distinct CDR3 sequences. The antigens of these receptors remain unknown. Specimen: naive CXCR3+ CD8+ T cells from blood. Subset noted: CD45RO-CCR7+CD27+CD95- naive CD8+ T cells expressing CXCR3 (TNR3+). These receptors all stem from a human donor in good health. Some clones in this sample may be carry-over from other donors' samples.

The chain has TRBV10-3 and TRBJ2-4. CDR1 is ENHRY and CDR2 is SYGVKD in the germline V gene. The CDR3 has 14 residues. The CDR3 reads CAISAGELKNIQYF.

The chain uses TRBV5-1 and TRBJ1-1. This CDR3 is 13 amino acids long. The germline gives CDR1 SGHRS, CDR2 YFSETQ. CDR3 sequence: CASRTESGTEAFF.

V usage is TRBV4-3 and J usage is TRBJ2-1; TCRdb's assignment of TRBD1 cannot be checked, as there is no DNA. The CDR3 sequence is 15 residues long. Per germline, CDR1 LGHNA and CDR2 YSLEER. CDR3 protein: CASSLTGLEYNEQFF.

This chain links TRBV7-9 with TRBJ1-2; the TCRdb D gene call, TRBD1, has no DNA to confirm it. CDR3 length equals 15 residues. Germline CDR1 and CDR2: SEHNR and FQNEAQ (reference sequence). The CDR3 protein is CASSFLDSPHYGYTF.

This CDR3 reads CASSFYEGARETQYF. The V gene is TRBV5-1, the J gene TRBJ2-5; TCRdb indicates TRBD1, and absent DNA this call remains unverified. This CDR3 is built from 15 residues. Germline CDR1 is SGHRS and CDR2 is YFSETQ.

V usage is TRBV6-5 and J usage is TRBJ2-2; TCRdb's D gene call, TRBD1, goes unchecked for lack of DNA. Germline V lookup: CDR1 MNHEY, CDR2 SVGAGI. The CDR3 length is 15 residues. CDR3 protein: CASSFGTGNTGELFF.

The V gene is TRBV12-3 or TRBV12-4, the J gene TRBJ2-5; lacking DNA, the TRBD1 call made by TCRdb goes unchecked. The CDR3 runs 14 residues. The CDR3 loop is CASSSRQDQETQYF.